A single T cell receptor beta chain is shown here with its context. This specimen belongs to a study of cytomegalovirus exposure and HLA in healthy donors. Unmatched junction bases numbered 8, after V lost 6 bases and J lost 6 bases. CDR3 length equals 14 residues. In germline, CDR1 is SGHRS, CDR2 YFSETQ. The method was immunoSEQ multiplex PCR; TCRdb's version includes in-frame clones alone and lacks a portion of them. This repertoire shows approximately 150,000 clones, over 80% found once; its top ten account for 4.5%. The gene calls are TRBV5-1 and TRBJ2-1; 8 nucleotides align to TRBD2. Sequencing used PBMCs. This TCR came from a man between 18 and 35 years old in good health and CMV-seropositive. The DNA for the CDR3 is TGCGCCAGCAACCCGACTAGCGAGGGCAATGAGCAGTTCTTC. The encoded protein is CASNPTSEGNEQFF.